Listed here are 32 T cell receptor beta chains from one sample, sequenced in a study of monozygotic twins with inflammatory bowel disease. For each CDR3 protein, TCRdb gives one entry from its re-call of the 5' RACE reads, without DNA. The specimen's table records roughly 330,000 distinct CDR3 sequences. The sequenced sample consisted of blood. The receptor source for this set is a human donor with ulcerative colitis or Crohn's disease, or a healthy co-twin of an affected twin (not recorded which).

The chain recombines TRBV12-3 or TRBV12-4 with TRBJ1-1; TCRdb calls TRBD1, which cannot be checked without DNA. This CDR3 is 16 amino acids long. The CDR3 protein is CASSFFLPGTDTEAFF.

This CDR3 reads CASSLTGSGNSPLHF. The chain recombines TRBV7-3 with TRBJ1-6; there is no DNA to check the TCRdb D call of TRBD1. This CDR3 is 15 amino acids long. CDR1 is SGHTA, CDR2 FQGTGA, per germline.

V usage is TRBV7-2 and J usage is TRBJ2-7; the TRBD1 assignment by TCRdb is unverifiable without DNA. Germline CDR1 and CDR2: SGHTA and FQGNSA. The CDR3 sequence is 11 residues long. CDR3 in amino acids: CASSVNREQYF.

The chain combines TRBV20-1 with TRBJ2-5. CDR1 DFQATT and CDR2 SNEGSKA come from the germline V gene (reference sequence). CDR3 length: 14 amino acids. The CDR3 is CSARGERPRETQYF.

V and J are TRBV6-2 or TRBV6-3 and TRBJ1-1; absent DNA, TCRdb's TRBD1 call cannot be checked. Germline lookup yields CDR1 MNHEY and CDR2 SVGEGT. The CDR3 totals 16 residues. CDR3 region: CASSYEAGEMNTEAFF.

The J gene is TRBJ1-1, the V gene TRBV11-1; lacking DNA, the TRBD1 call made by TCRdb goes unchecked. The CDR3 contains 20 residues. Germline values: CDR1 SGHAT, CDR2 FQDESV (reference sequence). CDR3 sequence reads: CASSFGTPSPFHHTNTEAFF.

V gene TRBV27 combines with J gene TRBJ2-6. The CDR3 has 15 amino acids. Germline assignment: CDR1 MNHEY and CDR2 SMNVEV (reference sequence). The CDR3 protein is CASSLQGSGANVLTF.

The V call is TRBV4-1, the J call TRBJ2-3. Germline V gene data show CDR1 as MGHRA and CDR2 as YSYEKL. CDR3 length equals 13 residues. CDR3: CASSLDLADTQYF.

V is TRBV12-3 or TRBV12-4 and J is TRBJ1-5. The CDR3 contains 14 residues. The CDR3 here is CASSFGVRRQPQHF.

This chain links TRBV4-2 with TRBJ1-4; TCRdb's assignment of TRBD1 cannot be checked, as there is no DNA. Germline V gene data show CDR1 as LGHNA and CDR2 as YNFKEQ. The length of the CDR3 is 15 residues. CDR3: CASSHPGQGGEKLFF.

The CDR3 reads CASKTHGGQNEKLFF. The chain joins TRBV12-3 or TRBV12-4 to TRBJ1-4; TCRdb's D call of TRBD1 is untestable without DNA. The CDR3 is made up of 15 amino acids.

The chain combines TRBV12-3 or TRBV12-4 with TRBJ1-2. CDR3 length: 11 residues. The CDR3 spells CASSPVGGYTF.

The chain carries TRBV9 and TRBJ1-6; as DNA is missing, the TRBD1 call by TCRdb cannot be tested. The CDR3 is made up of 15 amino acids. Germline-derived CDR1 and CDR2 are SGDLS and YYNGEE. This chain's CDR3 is CASSEGQGANSPLHF. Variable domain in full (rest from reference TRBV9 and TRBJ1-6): DSGVTQTPKHLITATGQRVTLRCSPRSGDLSVYWYQQSLDQGLQFLIQYYNGEERAKGNILERFSAQQFPDLHSELNLSSLELGDSALYFCASSEGQGANSPLHFGNGTRLTVT.

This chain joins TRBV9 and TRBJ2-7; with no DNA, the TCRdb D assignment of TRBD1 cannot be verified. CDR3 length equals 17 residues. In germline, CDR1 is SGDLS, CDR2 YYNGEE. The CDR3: CASSVSGVAGGAYEQYF.

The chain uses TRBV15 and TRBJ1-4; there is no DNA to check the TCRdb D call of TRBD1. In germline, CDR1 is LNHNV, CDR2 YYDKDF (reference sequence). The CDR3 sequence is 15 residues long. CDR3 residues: CATSRAGQASGKLFF.

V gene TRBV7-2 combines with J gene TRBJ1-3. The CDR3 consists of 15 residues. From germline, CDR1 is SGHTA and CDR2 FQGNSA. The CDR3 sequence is CASSNRGSVGNTIYF.

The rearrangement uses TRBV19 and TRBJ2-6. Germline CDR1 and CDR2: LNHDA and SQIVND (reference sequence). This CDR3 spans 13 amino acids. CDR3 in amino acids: CASSVGGNNVLTF. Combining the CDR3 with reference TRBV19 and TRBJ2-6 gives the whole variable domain DGGITQSPKYLFRKEGQNVTLSCEQNLNHDAMYWYRQDPGQGLRLIYYSQIVNDFQKGDIAEGYSVSREKKESFPLTVTSAQKNPTAFYLCASSVGGNNVLTFGAGSRLTVL.

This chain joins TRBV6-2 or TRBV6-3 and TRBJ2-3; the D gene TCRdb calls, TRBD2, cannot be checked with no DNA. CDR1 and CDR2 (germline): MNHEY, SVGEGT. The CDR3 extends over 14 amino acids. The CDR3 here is CASSYSWASGLVAF.

CDR3 loop: CASSPGGGQGWEQFF. The chain employs TRBV5-1 and TRBJ2-1; with no DNA, the TCRdb D assignment of TRBD1 cannot be verified. The germline CDR1 and CDR2 sequences are SGHRS and YFSETQ. This CDR3 is built from 15 residues.

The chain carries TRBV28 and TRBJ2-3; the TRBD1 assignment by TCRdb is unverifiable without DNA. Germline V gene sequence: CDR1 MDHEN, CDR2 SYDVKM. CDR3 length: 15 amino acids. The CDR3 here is CASKAGGATGDTQYF.

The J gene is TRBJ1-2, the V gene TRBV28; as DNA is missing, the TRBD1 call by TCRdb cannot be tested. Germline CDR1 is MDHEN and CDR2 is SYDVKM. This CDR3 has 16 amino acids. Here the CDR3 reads CASSLAPSTAPYGYTF.

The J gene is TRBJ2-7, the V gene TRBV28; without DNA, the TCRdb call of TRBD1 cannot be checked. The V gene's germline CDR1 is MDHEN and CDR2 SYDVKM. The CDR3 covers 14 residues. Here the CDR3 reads CASSGQLVGYEQYF. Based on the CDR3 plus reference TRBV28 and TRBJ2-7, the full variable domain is DVKVTQSSRYLVKRTGEKVFLECVQDMDHENMFWYRQDPGLGLRLIYFSYDVKMKEKGDIPEGYSVSREKKERFSLILESASTNQTSMYLCASSGQLVGYEQYFGPGTRLTVT.

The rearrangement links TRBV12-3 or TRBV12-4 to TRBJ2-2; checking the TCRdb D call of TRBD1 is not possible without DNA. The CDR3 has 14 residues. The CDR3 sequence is CASSHGIYTGELFF.

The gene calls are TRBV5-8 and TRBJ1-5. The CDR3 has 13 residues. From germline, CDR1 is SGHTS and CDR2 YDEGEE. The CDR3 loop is CASSLTTDQPQHF. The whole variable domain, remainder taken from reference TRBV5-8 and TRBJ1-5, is EAGVTQSPTHLIKTRGQQATLRCSPISGHTSVYWYQQALGLGLQFLLWYDEGEERNRGNFPPRFSGRQFPNYSSELNVNALELEDSALYLCASSLTTDQPQHFGDGTRLSIL.

The CDR3 sequence: CASSLTPGMEFF. The chain links TRBV27 to TRBJ2-1; the TCRdb D gene call, TRBD1, has no DNA to confirm it. CDR1 and CDR2 from the germline V gene are MNHEY and SMNVEV (reference sequence). CDR3 size: 12 residues.

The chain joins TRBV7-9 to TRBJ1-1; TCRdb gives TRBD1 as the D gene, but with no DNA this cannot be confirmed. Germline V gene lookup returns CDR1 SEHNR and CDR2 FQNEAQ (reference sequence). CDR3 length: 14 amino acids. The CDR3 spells CASSLETGNTEAFF. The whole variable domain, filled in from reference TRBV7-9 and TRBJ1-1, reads DTGVSQNPRHKITKRGQNVTFRCDPISEHNRLYWYRQTLGQGPEFLTYFQNEAQLEKSRLLSDRFSAERPKGSFSTLEIQRTEQGDSAMYLCASSLETGNTEAFFGQGTRLTVV.

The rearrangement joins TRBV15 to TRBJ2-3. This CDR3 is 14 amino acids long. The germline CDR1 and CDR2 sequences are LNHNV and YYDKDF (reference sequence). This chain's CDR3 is CATSKGLAADTQYF.

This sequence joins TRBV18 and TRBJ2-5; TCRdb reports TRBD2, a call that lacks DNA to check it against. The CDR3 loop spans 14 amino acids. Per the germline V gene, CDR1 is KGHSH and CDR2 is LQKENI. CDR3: CASSPVREGETQYF.

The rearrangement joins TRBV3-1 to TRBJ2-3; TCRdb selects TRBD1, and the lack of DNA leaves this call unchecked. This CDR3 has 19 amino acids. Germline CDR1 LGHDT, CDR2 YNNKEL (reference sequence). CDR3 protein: CASSQAGTGGFPPTDTQYF.

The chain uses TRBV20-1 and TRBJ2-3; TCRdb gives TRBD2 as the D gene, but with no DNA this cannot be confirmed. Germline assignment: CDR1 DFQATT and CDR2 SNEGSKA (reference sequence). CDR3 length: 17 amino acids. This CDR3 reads CSARGASGGFFTDTQYF.

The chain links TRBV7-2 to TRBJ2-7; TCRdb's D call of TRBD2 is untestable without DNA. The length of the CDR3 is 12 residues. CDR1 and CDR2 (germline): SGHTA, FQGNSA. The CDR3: CASSQSGPEQYF.

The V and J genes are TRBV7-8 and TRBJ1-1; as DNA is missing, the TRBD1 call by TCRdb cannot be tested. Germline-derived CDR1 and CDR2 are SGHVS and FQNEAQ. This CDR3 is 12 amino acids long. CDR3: CASSAPGTEAFF.